A selection of T cell receptor beta chains follows, all from one sample in a study of blood T cells in healthy people across ages. TCRdb ran MiXCR on the 5' RACE reads and lists one entry per CDR3 protein. The sample yields around 580,000 distinct CDR3 sequences, roughly 48% seen once. Sequenced sample: blood. These TCRs come from a man older than 75 in good health. Both conserved end residues are part of each CDR3. D genes are given only for firm matches. Size is stated for part of the rows, as once, few or many counts, or as a class when the clone is expanded.

d_call | clone_size | j_call | v_call | cdr3_aa | cdr3_nt
TRBD2 | few | TRBJ2-7 | TRBV20-1 | CSVWREANEQYF | TGCAGTGTTTGGCGGGAGGCTAACGAGCAGTACTTC
TRBD1 | - | TRBJ1-2 | TRBV3-1 | CASGPQPGQDSFGYTF | TGTGCCAGCGGCCCCCAGCCGGGACAGGATAGTTTTGGCTACACCTTC
- | - | TRBJ1-6 | TRBV2 | CASGGGAHNSPLHF | TGTGCCAGCGGGGGTGGGGCTCATAATTCACCCCTCCACTTT
TRBD1 | - | TRBJ2-1 | TRBV27 | CASSLPITGGLEYRYGYNEQFF | TGTGCCAGCAGTTTACCGATTACAGGGGGCCTGGAATACAGATACGGATACAATGAGCAGTTCTTC
- | few | TRBJ2-3 | TRBV6-2/TRBV6-3 | CASTPGVGDTQYF | TGTGCCAGCACTCCGGGAGTTGGAGATACGCAGTATTTT
TRBD2 | few | TRBJ2-5 | TRBV20-1 | CSARLAGGPGETQYF | TGCAGTGCTAGACTAGCGGGAGGGCCGGGAGAGACCCAGTACTTC
- | - | TRBJ1-2 | TRBV7-2 | CASSLAGPPAYGYTF | TGTGCCAGCAGCTTAGCTGGTCCGCCGGCATATGGCTACACCTTC
- | - | TRBJ2-3 | TRBV20-1 | CSAQNTDGSDTQYF | TGCAGTGCTCAAAATACGGACGGTTCTGATACGCAGTATTTT
TRBD2 | few | TRBJ2-1 | TRBV5-1 | CASSEGRAGWDEQFF | TGCGCCAGCAGTGAGGGACGAGCGGGATGGGATGAGCAGTTCTTC
- | - | TRBJ1-2 | TRBV5-1 | CASTSGGQPGSYGYTF | TGCGCCAGCACGTCGGGGGGACAACCAGGTAGCTATGGCTACACCTTC
- | - | TRBJ1-5 | TRBV2 | CASSGTPFSNQPQHF | TGTGCCAGCAGTGGGACACCTTTTAGCAATCAGCCCCAGCATTTT
TRBD1 | - | TRBJ1-2 | TRBV27 | CASSLSLVTGRREGYTF | TGTGCCAGCAGTTTATCTCTTGTGACAGGGAGGAGAGAAGGCTACACCTTC
TRBD1 | - | TRBJ2-7 | TRBV25-1 | CASGTPGQGYSLYF | TGTGCCAGCGGAACCCCGGGACAGGGTTATTCCTTGTACTTC
TRBD2 | - | TRBJ2-7 | TRBV6-2/TRBV6-3 | CASSWGSGEGSYNEQYF | TGTGCCAGCAGTTGGGGTAGCGGGGAAGGCTCCTACAATGAGCAGTACTTC
- | - | TRBJ2-3 | TRBV12-3/TRBV12-4 | CASRAGTPATDTQYF | TGTGCCAGCAGAGCCGGGACTCCCGCCACAGATACGCAGTATTTT
- | - | TRBJ1-2 | TRBV11-2 | CASSLDRRGYGYTF | TGTGCCAGCAGCTTAGATAGACGGGGCTATGGCTACACCTTC
- | - | TRBJ2-7 | TRBV10-3 | CAITNGPRGSYEQYF | TGTGCCATCACTAACGGGCCCCGTGGTTCCTACGAGCAGTACTTC
TRBD1 | once | TRBJ1-2 | TRBV3-1 | CASSQFQGDYGYTF | TGTGCCAGCAGCCAATTTCAGGGGGACTATGGCTACACCTTC
TRBD2 | - | TRBJ2-7 | TRBV7-9 | CASSPLRGSSYEQYF | TGTGCCAGCAGCCCACTCCGCGGGAGCTCCTACGAGCAGTACTTC
TRBD1 | - | TRBJ2-6 | TRBV27 | CASSLVLRQGLTGANVLTF | TGTGCCAGCAGTTTGGTACTGAGACAGGGGCTTACTGGGGCCAACGTCCTGACTTTC